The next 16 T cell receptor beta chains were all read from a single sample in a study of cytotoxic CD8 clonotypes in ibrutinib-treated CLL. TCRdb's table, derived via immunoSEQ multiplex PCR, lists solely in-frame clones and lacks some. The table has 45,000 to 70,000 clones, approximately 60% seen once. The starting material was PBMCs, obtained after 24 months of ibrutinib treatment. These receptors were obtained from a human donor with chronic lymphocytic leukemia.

CDR3 residues: CSAWHNSGNTIYF. The CDR3 DNA reads TGCAGCGCCTGGCACAACTCTGGAAACACCATATATTTT. The chain couples TRBV29-1 to TRBJ1-3; D gene uncertain. CDR3 length: 13 amino acids. Trimming cost V 7 bases and J 0 bases, with 10 bases left between them. Germline V gene lookup returns CDR1 SQVTM and CDR2 ANQGSEA.

This CDR3 is CASSPLPGTDTQYF. In nucleotides, the CDR3 is TGTGCCAGCTCACCACTGCCAGGCACAGATACGCAGTATTTT. V usage is TRBV18 and J usage is TRBJ2-3; no definite D call. V was trimmed by 1 base and J by 1 base, leaving 6 bases between them. There are 14 residues in the CDR3. Germline loops: CDR1 KGHSH, CDR2 LQKENI.

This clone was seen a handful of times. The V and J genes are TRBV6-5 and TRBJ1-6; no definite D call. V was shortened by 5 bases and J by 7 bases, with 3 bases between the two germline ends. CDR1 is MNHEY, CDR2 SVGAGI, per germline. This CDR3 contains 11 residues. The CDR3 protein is CASSQNSPLHF. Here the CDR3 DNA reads TGTGCCAGCAGTCAAAATTCACCCCTCCACTTT.

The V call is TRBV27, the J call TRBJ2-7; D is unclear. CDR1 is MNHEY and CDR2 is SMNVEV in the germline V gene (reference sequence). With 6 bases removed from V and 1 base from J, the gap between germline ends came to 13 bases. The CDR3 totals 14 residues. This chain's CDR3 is CASSFLGPSYEQYF. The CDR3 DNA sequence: TGTGCCAGCAGCTTTCTTGGGCCTTCCTACGAGCAGTACTTC.

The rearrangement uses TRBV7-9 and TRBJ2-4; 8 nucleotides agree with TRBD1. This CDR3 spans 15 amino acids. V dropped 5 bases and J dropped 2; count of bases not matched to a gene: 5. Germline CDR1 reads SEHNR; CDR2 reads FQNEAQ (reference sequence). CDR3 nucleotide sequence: TGTGCCAGCAGCCTGAGACAGGGGACCAAAAACATTCAGTACTTC. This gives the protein CASSLRQGTKNIQYF.

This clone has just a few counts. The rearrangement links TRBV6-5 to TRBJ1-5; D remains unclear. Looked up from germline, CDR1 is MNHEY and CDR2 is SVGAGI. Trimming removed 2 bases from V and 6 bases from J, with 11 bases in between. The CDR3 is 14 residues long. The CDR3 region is CASSYDGQGQPQHF. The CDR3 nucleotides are TGTGCCAGCAGTTACGACGGGCAAGGTCAGCCCCAGCATTTT.

The CDR3 DNA follows: TGCGCCAGCAGCTTGATCTGGGGTGAAAAACTGTTTTTT. It translates to CASSLIWGEKLFF. This chain uses TRBV5-1 with TRBJ1-4; no firm D call. Between the trimmed V and J ends, which lost 1 base and 7 bases, there was a span of 8 bases. CDR1 and CDR2 (germline): SGHRS, YFSETQ. This CDR3 region has 13 residues.

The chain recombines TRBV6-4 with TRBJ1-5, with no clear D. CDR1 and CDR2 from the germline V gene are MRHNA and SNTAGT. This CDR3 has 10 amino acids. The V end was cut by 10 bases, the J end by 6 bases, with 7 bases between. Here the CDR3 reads CATPSQPQHF. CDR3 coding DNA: TGTGCCACCCCGAGTCAGCCCCAGCATTTT.

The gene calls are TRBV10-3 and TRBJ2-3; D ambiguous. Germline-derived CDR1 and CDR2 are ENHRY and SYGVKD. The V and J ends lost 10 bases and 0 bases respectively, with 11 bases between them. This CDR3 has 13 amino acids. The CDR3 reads CASSPGSTDTQYF. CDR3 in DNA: TGTGCCAGCTCCCCGGGCAGCACAGATACGCAGTATTTT.

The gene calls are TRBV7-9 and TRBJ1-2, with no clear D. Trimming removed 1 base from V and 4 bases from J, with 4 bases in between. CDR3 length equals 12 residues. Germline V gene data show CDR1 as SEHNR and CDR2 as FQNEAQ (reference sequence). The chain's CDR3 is CASSLDTYGYTF. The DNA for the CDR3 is TGTGCCAGCAGCTTAGACACCTATGGCTACACCTTC.

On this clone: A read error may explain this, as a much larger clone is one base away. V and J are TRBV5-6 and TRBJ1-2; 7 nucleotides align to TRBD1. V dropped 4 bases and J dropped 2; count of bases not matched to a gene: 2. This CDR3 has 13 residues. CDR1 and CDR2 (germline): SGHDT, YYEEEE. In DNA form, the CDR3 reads TGTGCCAGCAGCCCGGGACAGAACTATGGCTACACCTTC. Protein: CASSPGQNYGYTF.

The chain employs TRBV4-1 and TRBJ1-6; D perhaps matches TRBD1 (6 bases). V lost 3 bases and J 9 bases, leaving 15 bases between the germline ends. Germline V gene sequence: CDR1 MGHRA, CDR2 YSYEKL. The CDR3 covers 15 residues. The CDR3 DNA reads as TGCGCCAGCAGCCAGGAAGGGGGGCTCGCTTCACCCCTCCACTTT. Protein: CASSQEGGLASPLHF.

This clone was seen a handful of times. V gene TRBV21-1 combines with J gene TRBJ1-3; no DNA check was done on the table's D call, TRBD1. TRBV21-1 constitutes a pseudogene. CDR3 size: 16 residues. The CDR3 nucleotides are TGTGCCAGCAGCGCAATTGACAGGTCTAACGGAAACACCATATATTTT. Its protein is CASSAIDRSNGNTIYF.

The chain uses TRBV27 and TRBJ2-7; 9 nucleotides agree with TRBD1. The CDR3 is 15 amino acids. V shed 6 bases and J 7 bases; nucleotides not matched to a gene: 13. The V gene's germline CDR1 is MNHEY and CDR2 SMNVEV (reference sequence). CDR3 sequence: CASSLAGTGSYEQYV. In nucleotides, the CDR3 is TGTGCCAGCAGCCTCGCCGGGACAGGGTCATATGAGCAGTACGTC.

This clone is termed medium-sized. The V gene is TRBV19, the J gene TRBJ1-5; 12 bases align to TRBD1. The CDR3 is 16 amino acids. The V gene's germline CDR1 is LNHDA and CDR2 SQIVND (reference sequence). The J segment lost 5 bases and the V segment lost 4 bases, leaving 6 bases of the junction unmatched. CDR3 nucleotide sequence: TGTGCCAGTAGTACACCGGGACAGGGGGCCTATCAGCCCCAGCATTTT. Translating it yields CASSTPGQGAYQPQHF.

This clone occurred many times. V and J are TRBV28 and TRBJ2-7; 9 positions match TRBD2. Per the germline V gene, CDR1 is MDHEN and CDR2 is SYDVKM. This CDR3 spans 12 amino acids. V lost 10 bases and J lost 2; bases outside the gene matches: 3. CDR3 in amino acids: CATLAGPYEQYF. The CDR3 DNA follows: TGTGCCACGCTAGCGGGGCCCTACGAGCAGTACTTC.